The 4 T cell receptor beta chains below all came from one sample that was sequenced in a study of long-term antiretroviral therapy in people with HIV. immunoSEQ v3.0 was run at survey level. Profiled with immunoSEQ multiplex PCR; TCRdb holds only in-frame clones, not every one. Among 25,000 to 30,000 clones, 82% were seen once, and the ten largest hold around 15%. The sample was unsorted PBMCs, taken 2.9 years after starting antiretroviral therapy. These receptors were taken from a man in his fifties or sixties with HIV.

V and J are TRBV28 and TRBJ2-5, with D hard to call. The DNA end lines up better with TRBJ2-7; the J call may be wrong. This CDR3 has 11 residues. Germline V CDR1 and CDR2: MDHEN, SYDVKM. The CDR3 nucleotides read TGTGCCAGCACACAGACCTACGAGCAGTACTTC. This encodes CASTQTYEQYF.

Points on this clone: The junction departs from the called germline gene at one end, perhaps through a read error. The V call is TRBV7-7, the J call TRBJ2-7; a possible D gene is TRBD2 (5 bases). The CDR3 runs 13 residues. Per the germline V gene, CDR1 is SSHAT and CDR2 is FNYEAQ (reference sequence). The CDR3 DNA reads as TGTGCTAGCAGCGCAGGAGGTTCCTACGAGCAGTACTTC. Translating it yields CASSAGGSYEQYF.

The chain links TRBV28 to TRBJ1-6; D is perhaps TRBD1 (5 bases). The V gene lost 2 bases and the J gene lost 0 bases, with 14 bases spanning the gap. This CDR3 spans 18 amino acids. Looked up from germline, CDR1 is MDHEN and CDR2 is SYDVKM. CDR3 DNA sequence: TGTGCCAGCAGTTTAAAGATAGAGGGACGCTCCTATAATTCACCCCTCCACTTT. It specifies CASSLKIEGRSYNSPLHF.

The chain joins TRBV6-5 to TRBJ2-7; a possible D gene is TRBD2 (6 bases). The CDR3 is 13 residues long. The ends were cut back, 5 bases at V and 4 bases at J, with 12 bases in the middle. Germline values: CDR1 MNHEY, CDR2 SVGAGI. Here the CDR3 reads CASSPNGGYEQYF. The CDR3 DNA sequence: TGTGCCAGCAGTCCCAATGGGGGGTACGAGCAGTACTTC.